This T cell receptor beta chain derives from a study of T cell repertoires in cytomegalovirus infection (dated by TCRdb to between 2018 and 2021). The study in broad terms: The HLA type of each donor mattered for the analysis, because public TCR beta signatures pointed to carriage of CMV infection along with the matching HLA type.

This clonotype was seen at least ten times. What antigen it recognizes has not been identified. The input lacks base qualities; no much larger clone sits a single base away. The investigation overall reported the following: The ex vivo response was dominated by HLA-C-restricted CMV-specific TCR beta clonotypes, which also provided the single most frequent clonotype in two of eight donors. Cumulative frequency of public TCR beta family members discriminated carriers of CMV infection plus the relevant HLA type in this cohort and an independent 352-donor cohort.

A distance of 11 bases separates the germline ends of V and J, which lose 0 bases and 0 bases respectively. From the cysteine up to the phenylalanine, the CDR3 has a length of 16 residues. The DNA shown is the 48-base CDR3, in frame from base 1. According to the germline V gene, CDR1 reads SGHDN and CDR2 reads FVKESK. Data came from an Illumina HiSeq 1500. TCRdb reprocessing: public reads trimmed at Q25 with fastp, clones called with MiXCR, in-frame beta chains kept. Rows are combined by CDR3 protein, so each entry shows the most common genes and DNA. For this sample there are about 130,000 distinct CDR3 sequences; 8.8% appear just once. The leading ten clones occupy roughly a tenth of the sample.

Recombination connected TRBV14 to TRBJ1-1, with no confidently assigned D gene. The specimen sequenced was PBMCs. The TCR was taken from a human donor in good health (CMV status not recorded). Some clones in this sample may be carry-over from other donors' samples. The DNA sequence follows: TGTGCCAGCAGCCAAGAGTTGGCAGCCGTGAACACTGAAGCTTTCTTT. Translated, it reads CASSQELAAVNTEAFF. The variable domain in full, with residues beyond the CDR3 obtained from the reference TRBV14 and TRBJ1-1 genes, is EAGVTQFPSHSVIEKGQTVTLRCDPISGHDNLYWYRRVMGKEIKFLLHFVKESKQDESGMPNNRFLAERTGGTYSTLKVQPAELEDSGVYFCASSQELAAVNTEAFFGQGTRLTVV.